The next 9 T cell receptor beta chains were all read from a single sample in a study of blood T cell repertoires in COVID-19 (dated by TCRdb to 2018 to 2020). Libraries were constructed by the immunoSEQ multiplex PCR assay. In TCRdb, the immuneACCESS table is reduced to in-frame sequences with V and J assigned. These tables do not hold every clone; where another copy was compared, an unresolved V gene accounts for under half, and the others remain unexplained. A total of about 300,000 clones appear in this sample, 83% of them only once. The ten largest clones take up 0.95% to 1.5% of the sample. The specimen was peripheral blood. The receptor source for this set is a woman between 50 and 59 years old with acute or convalescent COVID-19.

Remarks on this clone: Other DNA sequences of this sample code for an identical CDR3. The rearrangement joins TRBV5-1 to TRBJ1-4; 9 nucleotides line up with TRBD1. V shed 0 bases and J 6 bases; nucleotides not matched to a gene: 0. This CDR3 comprises 14 residues. Looked up from germline, CDR1 is SGHRS and CDR2 is YFSETQ. This CDR3 is CASSLGQGDEKLFF. CDR3 bases: TGCGCCAGCAGCTTGGGACAGGGGGATGAAAAACTGTTTTTT.

The CDR3 nucleotides read TGTGCTAGTGGTTTGATGGGAGCTCTTTACAATGAGCAGTTCTTC. Its translation: CASGLMGALYNEQFF. This chain joins TRBV12-5 and TRBJ2-1; a weak D match, TRBD2 (5 bases). Germline V gene data show CDR1 as LGHNT and CDR2 as FRNRAP. The CDR3 consists of 15 residues. Trimming cost V 2 bases and J 4 bases, with 12 bases left between them.

The chain carries TRBV2 and TRBJ2-5; possible D gene TRBD1, 5 bases. This CDR3 region has 14 residues. Germline CDR1 SNHLY, CDR2 FYNNEI. Trimming removed 4 bases from V and 5 bases from J, with 14 bases in between. The CDR3: CASSVIGVAETQYF. The CDR3 nucleotides are TGTGCCAGCAGTGTGATAGGGGTCGCGGAGACCCAGTACTTC. The full variable domain, its missing parts supplied by reference TRBV2 and TRBJ2-5, is EPEVTQTPSHQVTQMGQEVILRCVPISNHLYFYWYRQILGQKVEFLVSFYNNEISEKSEIFDDQFSVERPDGSNFTLKIRSTKLEDSAMYFCASSVIGVAETQYFGPGTRLLVL.

The genes are TRBV18 and TRBJ2-3, with TRBD2 identical over 11 bases. The CDR3 consists of 14 residues. J was trimmed by 6 bases and V by 5 bases; bases with no gene match: 4. The germline CDR1 and CDR2 sequences are KGHSH and LQKENI. CDR3 residues: CASSTTSGADTQYF. CDR3 coding DNA: TGTGCCAGCTCAACGACTAGCGGGGCTGATACGCAGTATTTT.

The rearrangement joins TRBV19 to TRBJ1-3; possibly TRBD1 for D (5 bases). V lost 5 bases, J lost 0 bases, and 20 bases lay in between. Per the germline V gene, CDR1 is LNHDA and CDR2 is SQIVND (reference sequence). CDR3 length: 18 amino acids. For the CDR3, the DNA is TGTGCCAGTAGTCCCTGGGGGGACCGACGAATCTCTGGAAACACCATATATTTT. Translated: CASSPWGDRRISGNTIYF. Variable domain in full (rest from reference TRBV19 and TRBJ1-3): DGGITQSPKYLFRKEGQNVTLSCEQNLNHDAMYWYRQDPGQGLRLIYYSQIVNDFQKGDIAEGYSVSREKKESFPLTVTSAQKNPTAFYLCASSPWGDRRISGNTIYFGEGSWLTVV.

The genes are TRBV20-1 and TRBJ2-5, with a possible D match to TRBD1 (6 bases). V was cut by 3 bases and J by 3 bases, with 14 bases left in between. The CDR3 runs 14 residues. Germline lookup yields CDR1 DFQATT and CDR2 SNEGSKA (reference sequence). CDR3 sequence reads: CSASQDSVKETQYF. In DNA form, the CDR3 reads TGCAGTGCTAGTCAGGACAGCGTCAAAGAGACCCAGTACTTC.

V and J are TRBV5-1 and TRBJ2-5, with a weak D call TRBD1 (5 bases). The CDR3 has 13 amino acids. Trimming removed 4 bases from V and 3 bases from J, with 10 bases in between. The germline CDR1 and CDR2 sequences are SGHRS and YFSETQ. CDR3 coding DNA: TGCGCCAGCAGCCTCCAGGGTGAAGAGACCCAGTACTTC. Translation: CASSLQGEETQYF. The whole variable domain, remainder taken from reference TRBV5-1 and TRBJ2-5, is KAGVTQTPRYLIKTRGQQVTLSCSPISGHRSVSWYQQTPGQGLQFLFEYFSETQRNKGNFPGRFSGRQFSNSRSEMNVSTLELGDSALYLCASSLQGEETQYFGPGTRLLVL.

The chain uses TRBV25-1 and TRBJ1-3, with TRBD1 identical over 7 bases. This CDR3 comprises 15 residues. V was pared by 7 bases and J by 0 bases, with 6 bases of the junction left unmatched. Germline V gene sequence: CDR1 MGHDK, CDR2 SYGVNS. The CDR3 DNA follows: TGTGCCAGCACCCCGACAGGGAGCTCTGGAAACACCATATATTTT. Its protein product is CASTPTGSSGNTIYF. The full variable domain, in which reference TRBV25-1 and TRBJ1-3 provide the parts outside the CDR3, is EADIYQTPRYLVIGTGKKITLECSQTMGHDKMYWYQQDPGMELHLIHYSYGVNSTEKGDLSSESTVSRIRTEHFPLTLESARPSHTSQYLCASTPTGSSGNTIYFGEGSWLTVV.

V usage is TRBV7-2 and J usage is TRBJ2-3; 9 nucleotides align to TRBD2. Germline loops: CDR1 SGHTA, CDR2 FQGNSA. V lost 1 base, J lost 6 bases, and 5 bases stayed unmatched. The CDR3 has 15 residues. In DNA form, the CDR3 reads TGTGCCAGCAGCTTAGGGAGCGGGAGGTCCGATACGCAGTATTTT. Protein: CASSLGSGRSDTQYF.